This TCR beta chain appears in the sequencing data of a study of T cells in women clearing cervical HPV infection. General study points: Unknown T-cell numbers per sample may underlie the richness differences. TRBV6-7 relative abundance averaged about 0.1% in cases and around 0.17% in controls. CIN3+ cases had significantly higher TCR repertoire richness than controls, but evenness did not differ.

The assay was immunoSEQ multiplex PCR, and TCRdb's table has in-frame clones only and misses some. This table lists some 25,000 clones. Per the germline V gene, CDR1 is SEHNR and CDR2 is FQNEAQ (reference sequence). V shed 5 bases and J 8 bases; nucleotides not matched to a gene: 8. The CDR3 is 14 amino acids. As for this clone: Antigen specificity is unknown. The read stops 3 residues short of the end of the CDR3; the missing end is completed from the germline J gene.

This chain connects TRBV7-9 to TRBJ2-1; 8 nucleotides align to TRBD1. The TCR originated in a woman aged 18-70 years with a cervical HPV16 infection that either progressed to CIN3+ or cleared (not recorded which). The sample comprised blood buffy coat. The CDR3 is CASSQRTGRDEQFF. CDR3 DNA, as far as it was read: TGTGCCAGCAGCCAGAGGACAGGGCGTGATGAG.